These 27 T cell receptor beta chains originate from one sample sequenced in a study of vaccination effects on CD4 cells after COVID-19. Under the ViraFEST assay, PBMC were stimulated with viral peptide pools so that antigen-specific CD4+ T cells expanded. Sequencing was performed afterwards. Isolating CD4+ T cells followed more than eight days of culture. Documented for the person is a PCR-confirmed SARS-CoV-2 infection occurring between March and December 2020. Generated by immunoSEQ multiplex PCR, the TCRdb table keeps only in-frame clones and is missing some. Among about 37,000 clones listed, approximately 73% were seen once. Their recognized antigens are unknown. The material sequenced was CD4+ T cells from PBMCs cultured with a peptide pool, taken before COVID-19 vaccination. The receptor set was obtained from a human donor who had a prior SARS-CoV-2 infection.

The chain couples TRBV19 to TRBJ2-7, with TRBD1 as a possible D gene (5 bases). There are 14 residues in the CDR3. V was shortened by 5 bases and J by 2 bases, with 13 bases between the two germline ends. Germline values: CDR1 LNHDA, CDR2 SQIVND (reference sequence). CDR3 nucleotide sequence: TGTGCCAGTAGTCAGGGCAGTGGCCCCTACGAGCAGTACTTC. It codes for CASSQGSGPYEQYF.

The chain couples TRBV18 to TRBJ1-2; 10 bases agree with TRBD1. With 6 bases clipped from V and 8 bases from J, the junction kept 9 bases outside the gene matches. Germline loops: CDR1 KGHSH, CDR2 LQKENI. The CDR3 totals 14 residues. CDR3 amino acids: CASSDGQGVKGYTF. Here the CDR3 DNA reads TGTGCCAGCTCGGACGGACAGGGGGTGAAGGGCTACACCTTC.

This sequence joins TRBV7-2 and TRBJ1-2; no definite D call. The germline CDR1 and CDR2 sequences are SGHTA and FQGNSA. V shed 5 bases and J shed 4 bases, with 11 bases lying between them. The CDR3 is 13 amino acids. In DNA form, the CDR3 reads TGTGCCAGCAGCCTAACGAATATCTATGGCTACACCTTC. This translates into CASSLTNIYGYTF.

The V gene is TRBV5-1, the J gene TRBJ2-1, with 16 bases fitting TRBD2. This CDR3 spans 15 amino acids. The germline CDR1 and CDR2 sequences are SGHRS and YFSETQ. Trimming removed 4 bases from V and 8 bases from J; junction bases left unmatched: 3. The CDR3 reads CASSPGTSGGDEQFF. In nucleotides, the CDR3 is TGCGCCAGCAGCCCAGGGACTAGCGGGGGGGATGAGCAGTTCTTC.

The rearrangement joins TRBV11-1 to TRBJ2-5; maybe TRBD2 (6 bases). The CDR3 runs 15 residues. CDR1 and CDR2 (germline): SGHAT, FQDESV (reference sequence). V was cut by 5 bases and J by 4 bases, with 17 bases left in between. CDR3: CASSISLASIETQYF. The CDR3 DNA reads TGTGCCAGCAGCATATCACTAGCCTCTATAGAGACCCAGTACTTC.

The gene calls are TRBV6-2 or TRBV6-3 and TRBJ2-7, with 11 nucleotides matching TRBD2. The CDR3 loop spans 16 amino acids. The junction had 11 bases not matched to a gene; V was cut back by 6 bases and J by 4 bases. Germline assignment: CDR1 MNHEY and CDR2 SVGEGT. CDR3 DNA sequence: TGTGCCAGCAGCTCCCCCAACTTAGCGGGGGGGTACGAGCAGTACTTC. This gives the protein CASSSPNLAGGYEQYF.

The rearrangement joins TRBV18 to TRBJ2-7, with D possibly being TRBD1 (6 bases). The CDR3 length is 15 residues. Germline CDR1 KGHSH, CDR2 LQKENI. Trimming removed 2 bases at V and 6 bases at J, with 17 bases between. The chain's CDR3 is CASSPDSNTGSEQYF. CDR3 bases: TGTGCCAGCTCACCAGACTCTAACACAGGGTCCGAGCAGTACTTC.

This clone showed up just a few times. The V and J genes are TRBV5-6 and TRBJ2-5; D not resolved. Germline loops: CDR1 SGHDT, CDR2 YYEEEE. The CDR3 runs to 13 residues. Trimming stripped 0 bases from V and 2 bases from J, with 5 bases between. In DNA, the CDR3 is TGTGCCAGCAGCTTGGTCGGACAAGAGACCCAGTACTTC. It codes for CASSLVGQETQYF.

The gene calls are TRBV15 and TRBJ2-7; 16 nucleotides align to TRBD2. Germline CDR1 LNHNV, CDR2 YYDKDF (reference sequence). This CDR3 region has 19 residues. Unmatched junction bases numbered 10, after V lost 0 bases and J lost 5 bases. DNA of the CDR3: TGTGCCACCAGCAGAGATGCCGGGACTAGCGGGAGGGCCGGTGACGAGCAGTACTTC. This gives the protein CATSRDAGTSGRAGDEQYF.

The rearrangement uses TRBV7-3 and TRBJ2-1, with TRBD2 identical over 11 bases. Germline-derived CDR1 and CDR2 are SGHTA and FQGTGA. The CDR3 runs 15 residues. With V trimmed by 3 bases and J by 3 bases, 1 base remained unmatched. CDR3: CASSLTSGIYNEQFF. The CDR3 nucleotides are TGTGCCAGCAGCTTGACTAGCGGGATCTACAATGAGCAGTTCTTC.

This chain uses TRBV28 with TRBJ2-3; D call uncertain. Looked up from germline, CDR1 is MDHEN and CDR2 is SYDVKM. The V and J ends lost 3 bases and 0 bases respectively, with 16 bases between them. The CDR3 consists of 17 residues. In nucleotides, the CDR3 is TGTGCCAGCAGTTTTAGCTCTATACGGAAGAGCACAGATACGCAGTATTTT. Its protein is CASSFSSIRKSTDTQYF.

The CDR3 loop reads CASSPRQGAGSNQPQHF. The CDR3 region has the DNA TGTGCCAGCTCACCCCGACAGGGGGCGGGAAGCAATCAGCCCCAGCATTTT. The chain combines TRBV18 with TRBJ1-5; TRBD1 agrees at 10 bases. The trim removed 3 bases at V and 1 base at J, leaving 6 bases unmatched. The V gene's germline CDR1 is KGHSH and CDR2 LQKENI. The CDR3 contains 17 residues. Together with reference TRBV18 and TRBJ1-5, the CDR3 gives the full variable domain: NAGVMQNPRHLVRRRGQEARLRCSPMKGHSHVYWYRQLPEEGLKFMVYLQKENIIDESGMPKERFSAEFPKEGPSILRIQQVVRGDSAAYFCASSPRQGAGSNQPQHFGDGTRLSIL.

The chain combines TRBV29-1 with TRBJ1-1; 8 bases align to TRBD1. From germline, CDR1 is SQVTM and CDR2 ANQGSEA. The CDR3 length is 14 residues. J was trimmed by 7 bases and V by 4 bases; bases with no gene match: 11. The CDR3 sequence: CSVVAGGRKGEAFF. CDR3 bases: TGCAGCGTTGTGGCAGGGGGCAGAAAGGGTGAAGCTTTCTTT.

V usage is TRBV7-2 and J usage is TRBJ1-5, with unresolved D. The CDR3 has 14 residues. Germline CDR1 and CDR2: SGHTA and FQGNSA. V lost 4 bases and J 0 bases, leaving 7 bases between the germline ends. This chain's CDR3 is CASSSRYSNQPQHF. The CDR3 nucleotides read TGTGCCAGCAGCTCGAGGTATAGCAATCAGCCCCAGCATTTT.

The V call is TRBV30, the J call TRBJ2-4, with a tentative D call TRBD1 (5 bases). Germline CDR1 reads GTSNPN; CDR2 reads SVGIG (reference sequence). V lost 3 bases, J lost 7 bases, and 10 bases lay in between. CDR3 size: 12 residues. CDR3 nucleotide sequence: TGTGCCTGGAGGGGGCCCGGGAACATTCAGTACTTC. It is translated as CAWRGPGNIQYF.

This rearrangement joins TRBV23-1 to TRBJ2-1; D is ambiguous. TRBV23-1 is an ORF; its function is uncertain. This CDR3 region has 12 residues. Between the trimmed V and J ends, which lost 4 bases and 5 bases, there was a span of 6 bases. The CDR3 loop is CASSPDHNEQFF. CDR3 nucleotides: TGCGCCAGCAGTCCCGATCACAATGAGCAGTTCTTC.

This chain connects TRBV7-2 to TRBJ2-3, with D perhaps matching TRBD2 (5 bases). This CDR3 contains 12 residues. With 3 bases removed from V and 9 bases from J, the gap between germline ends came to 10 bases. Germline V gene data show CDR1 as SGHTA and CDR2 as FQGNSA. The CDR3 loop is CASSFEGATQYF. The DNA of the CDR3 is TGTGCCAGCAGCTTTGAGGGAGCGACGCAGTATTTT.

The sample holds one count of this clone. The V gene is TRBV5-1, the J gene TRBJ2-7; D not certain. This CDR3 spans 14 amino acids. V gave up 2 bases and J gave up 3 bases, with 12 bases separating them. Germline V gene data show CDR1 as SGHRS and CDR2 as YFSETQ. This CDR3 reads CASSFDASLYEQYF. The CDR3 nucleotides read TGCGCCAGCAGCTTCGATGCGAGTCTCTACGAGCAGTACTTC.

This chain uses TRBV5-1 with TRBJ1-1, with D perhaps TRBD1 (6 bases). Looked up from germline, CDR1 is SGHRS and CDR2 is YFSETQ. The germline V and J ends were trimmed by 7 bases and 1 base, with 17 bases remaining between them. The CDR3 length is 15 residues. CDR3 coding DNA: TGCGCCAGCGCTCACGGGGGGGGCCCGAACACTGAAGCTTTCTTT. The encoded protein is CASAHGGGPNTEAFF.

This sequence joins TRBV2 and TRBJ2-1; TRBD1 might be the D (6 bases). The CDR3 extends over 14 amino acids. CDR1 and CDR2 from the germline V gene are SNHLY and FYNNEI. Trimming removed 8 bases at V and 0 bases at J, with 11 bases between. The CDR3 region has the DNA TGTGCCAGCGACAGGCAGAGCTCCTACAATGAGCAGTTCTTC. Its protein product is CASDRQSSYNEQFF.

V is TRBV18 and J is TRBJ1-2; D gene unclear. V shed 4 bases and J shed 2 bases, with 17 bases lying between them. The germline CDR1 and CDR2 sequences are KGHSH and LQKENI. The CDR3 runs to 16 residues. The CDR3 region is CASSLGIVLTNYGYTF. CDR3 DNA: TGTGCCAGCTCACTTGGGATCGTTCTGACCAACTATGGCTACACCTTC.

The chain uses TRBV4-3 and TRBJ2-5; no definite D call. V lost 5 bases and J 1 base, leaving 14 bases between the germline ends. Germline CDR1 is LGHNA and CDR2 is YSLEER. The CDR3 loop spans 15 amino acids. CDR3 residues: CASSKSSKGQETQYF. The CDR3 coding sequence is TGCGCCAGCAGCAAAAGCTCAAAGGGCCAAGAGACCCAGTACTTC.

This clone occurred a few times. In DNA form, the CDR3 reads TGTGCCAGCAGCTTGCTCTACCAAGAGACCCAGTACTTC. Translation gives CASSLLYQETQYF. The rearrangement links TRBV5-4 to TRBJ2-5; D unresolved. CDR1 is SGHNT and CDR2 is YYREEE in the germline V gene (reference sequence). V was pared by 1 base and J by 0 bases, with 4 bases between. The CDR3 extends over 13 amino acids.

The chain joins TRBV5-8 to TRBJ1-6, with 7 bases fitting TRBD1. The germline V gene has CDR1 SGHTS and CDR2 YDEGEE. CDR3 length: 15 residues. The junction had 3 bases not matched to a gene; V was cut back by 4 bases and J by 2 bases. The CDR3 DNA is TGTGCCAGCAGCCCCGGGACAGCCTATAATTCACCCCTCCACTTT. Amino acids: CASSPGTAYNSPLHF.

Remarks on this clone: An end of the junction does not agree with germline; a read error may underlie this. The V gene is TRBV28, the J gene TRBJ1-2, with D hard to call. The CDR3 covers 12 residues. Germline V gene lookup returns CDR1 MDHEN and CDR2 SYDVKM. CDR3 in DNA: TGTGCCAGCAGTTTAGATTCCAGGAATTACGCCTTC. It translates to CASSLDSRNYAF.

This chain joins TRBV3-1 (or the pseudogene TRBV3-2) and TRBJ1-6; D is undetermined. V was clipped by 4 bases and J by 8 bases, with 9 bases between them. This CDR3 region has 13 residues. The germline V gene encodes CDR1 LGHDT and CDR2 YNNKEL (reference sequence). For the CDR3, the DNA is TGTGCCAGCAGCCGCGTCCCCTATTCACCCCTCCACTTT. Amino acids: CASSRVPYSPLHF.

This clone was observed a single time. This rearrangement joins TRBV5-6 to TRBJ1-6; D call uncertain. Germline CDR1 SGHDT, CDR2 YYEEEE. The V gene lost 3 bases and the J gene lost 6 bases, with 10 bases spanning the gap. The CDR3 spans 14 residues. The CDR3 DNA reads TGTGCCAGCAGCTACTCTCGGGGTAATTCACCCCTCCACTTT. It translates to CASSYSRGNSPLHF.